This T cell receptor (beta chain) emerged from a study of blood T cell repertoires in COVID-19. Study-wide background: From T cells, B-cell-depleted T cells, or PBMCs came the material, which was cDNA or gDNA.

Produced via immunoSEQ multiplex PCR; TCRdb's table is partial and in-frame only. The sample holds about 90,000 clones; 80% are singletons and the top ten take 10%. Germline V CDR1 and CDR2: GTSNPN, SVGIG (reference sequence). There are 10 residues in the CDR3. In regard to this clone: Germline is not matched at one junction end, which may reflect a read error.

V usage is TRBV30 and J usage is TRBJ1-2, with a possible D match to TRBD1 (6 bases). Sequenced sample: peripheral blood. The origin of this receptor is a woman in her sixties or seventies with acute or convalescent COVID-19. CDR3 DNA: TGTGCCTGGGGTAACAGGGACCCTGCCTTC. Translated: CAWGNRDPAF.